What follows describes a single T cell receptor (beta chain). Authors' processing steps: It was from reference gene primer amplification that nucleated cell counts were estimated. Some clones are missing from TCRdb's copy, which holds only in-frame ones; the method was immunoSEQ multiplex PCR. From that table come the V and J calls and clone size; the DNA was used to work out D and trimming. The sample contains about 64,000 clones, approximately 78% of which appear only once. The data stem from a study of blood T cell repertoires in COVID-19. Study overall: The United States, Italy and Spain supplied acute and convalescent COVID-19 samples. T cells, B-cell-depleted T cells, or PBMCs supplied cDNA or gDNA.

This CDR3 is 13 amino acids long. The germline CDR1 and CDR2 sequences are LGHDT and YNNKEL (reference sequence). The germline V and J ends were trimmed by 6 bases and 2 bases, with 5 bases remaining between them. The V call is TRBV3-1 (or the pseudogene TRBV3-2), the J call TRBJ2-6; D gene ambiguous. The sample comprised peripheral blood. This TCR was recovered from a human donor in a cohort sampled during active COVID-19. CDR3 bases: TGTGCCAGCAGGGAGACTGGGGCCAACGTCCTGACTTTC. It yields the protein CASRETGANVLTF.